The sequence of this T cell receptor (beta chain) was determined in a study of siplizumab effects on memory and regulatory T cells. Overall study findings and caveats: Among alloreactive clones, only a minor fraction mapped to unstimulated subsets. Major contributors to the alloresponse seemed to be naive T cells, which also appeared more diverse than memory cells.

Method: immunoSEQ multiplex PCR; TCRdb's copy keeps in-frame clones and lacks some. The sample lists around 95,000 clones, about 94% occurring once. A remark on this clone: Its antigen is as yet unknown.

CDR1 and CDR2 (germline): SGHTA, FQGNSA. The CDR3 is made up of 14 amino acids. With 5 bases removed from V and 5 bases from J, the gap between germline ends came to 15 bases. The sequencing input was non-Treg CD4+ T cells sorted from blood. The chain has TRBV7-2 and TRBJ2-5; D not resolved. This clonotype was obtained from a human donor in good health. The CDR3 bases are TGTGCCAGCAGCCCCCTCTTGGCTGGGGAGACCCAGTACTTC. Its protein is CASSPLLAGETQYF.